Listed below are T cell receptor beta chains from one sample, sequenced in a study of prognosis after radiotherapy for stage I lung cancer. One entry per CDR3 protein, called by TCRdb with MiXCR from the multiplex PCR reads. The table lists around 18,000 distinct CDR3 sequences, 29% of them singletons, with 30% to 40% in the top ten. The sample consisted of PBMCs, taken before or after stereotactic body radiation therapy (not recorded which). All receptors come from a donor aged 50 or older with non-small cell lung cancer. Both conserved end residues are part of each CDR3. D genes are given only for firm matches. Clone size is given for some rows only: seen once, a few or many times, or a class if the clone is expanded.

v_call: TRBV29-1
clone_size: many
j_call: TRBJ1-2
d_call: NA
cdr3_aa: CSVEEAGQRGYTF
cdr3_nt: TGCAGCGTTGAGGAGGCGGGCCAGCGTGGCTACACCTTC

v_call: TRBV6-5
clone_size: once
j_call: TRBJ2-1
d_call: TRBD2
cdr3_aa: CASSWREGYNQQLF
cdr3_nt: TGTGCCAGCAGTTGGCGGGAGGGATACAATCAGCAGCTCTTC

v_call: TRBV5-1
clone_size: many
j_call: TRBJ2-7
d_call: NA
cdr3_aa: CASSETVLTPNYEQYF
cdr3_nt: TGCGCCAGCAGCGAGACAGTCCTCACCCCAAACTACGAGCAGTACTTC

v_call: TRBV29-1
clone_size: many
j_call: TRBJ2-3
d_call: NA
cdr3_aa: CSARRSGGARDTQYF
cdr3_nt: TGCAGCGCTCGGCGCAGTGGAGGGGCCAGAGATACGCAGTATTTT

v_call: TRBV20-1
clone_size: few
j_call: TRBJ1-6
d_call: NA
cdr3_aa: CSAGAPNSPLHF
cdr3_nt: TGCAGCGCAGGGGCACCGAATTCACCCCTCCACTTT

v_call: TRBV28
clone_size: many
j_call: TRBJ2-2
d_call: TRBD1
cdr3_aa: CASKVGTGVGTGELFF
cdr3_nt: TGTGCCAGCAAGGTGGGGACAGGTGTGGGCACCGGGGAGCTGTTTTTT

v_call: TRBV9
clone_size: many
j_call: TRBJ2-1
d_call: TRBD2
cdr3_aa: CASSVGGRPRGNEQFF
cdr3_nt: TGTGCCAGCAGCGTAGGCGGGAGGCCCCGAGGGAATGAGCAGTTCTTC

v_call: TRBV7-8
clone_size: many
j_call: TRBJ2-2
d_call: NA
cdr3_aa: CASSLVQTDTGELFF
cdr3_nt: TGTGCCAGCAGCTTAGTACAAACCGACACCGGGGAGCTGTTTTTT

v_call: TRBV7-3
clone_size: many
j_call: TRBJ2-7
d_call: NA
cdr3_aa: CASSPTGTYEQYF
cdr3_nt: TGTGCCAGCAGCCCCACCGGCACCTACGAGCAGTACTTC

v_call: TRBV6-1
clone_size: many
j_call: TRBJ1-1
d_call: NA
cdr3_aa: CASSILNTEAFF
cdr3_nt: TGTGCCAGCAGTATATTGAACACTGAAGCTTTCTTT

v_call: TRBV11-3
clone_size: many
j_call: TRBJ1-1
d_call: TRBD1
cdr3_aa: CASSGTGTEAFF
cdr3_nt: TGTGCCAGCAGCGGGACAGGGACTGAAGCTTTCTTT

v_call: TRBV29-1
clone_size: many
j_call: TRBJ1-2
d_call: NA
cdr3_aa: CSVGGVGGYTF
cdr3_nt: TGCAGCGTTGGGGGGGTGGGGGGCTACACCTTC

v_call: TRBV5-5
clone_size: NA
j_call: TRBJ2-1
d_call: TRBD2
cdr3_aa: CASSLVPSGTYNKQFF
cdr3_nt: TGTGCCAGCAGCTTAGTCCCTAGCGGGACCTACAATAAGCAGTTCTTC

v_call: TRBV20-1
clone_size: NA
j_call: TRBJ2-7
d_call: NA
cdr3_aa: CSANGLVNGFTTYEQYF
cdr3_nt: TGCAGTGCTAATGGACTCGTAAATGGATTTACCACCTACGAGCAGTACTTC

v_call: TRBV4-1
clone_size: many
j_call: TRBJ2-3
d_call: TRBD2
cdr3_aa: CASSQSGLGTQYF
cdr3_nt: TGCGCCAGCAGCCAATCGGGACTAGGTACGCAGTATTTT

v_call: TRBV5-6
clone_size: many
j_call: TRBJ1-6
d_call: NA
cdr3_aa: CASSLRGAGYGSPLHF
cdr3_nt: TGTGCCAGCAGCCTCAGGGGCGCAGGGTATGGTTCACCCCTCCACTTT

v_call: TRBV5-1
clone_size: medium-sized
j_call: TRBJ2-3
d_call: NA
cdr3_aa: CASSSKAGVTDTQYF
cdr3_nt: TGCGCCAGCAGCTCAAAGGCCGGCGTCACAGATACGCAGTATTTT

v_call: TRBV30
clone_size: many
j_call: TRBJ1-1
d_call: NA
cdr3_aa: CAYSKKRAEAFF
cdr3_nt: TGTGCCTACAGTAAAAAAAGGGCGGAGGCTTTCTTT

v_call: TRBV20-1
clone_size: many
j_call: TRBJ2-3
d_call: NA
cdr3_aa: CSALTAGDTQYF
cdr3_nt: TGCAGTGCCCTGACCGCGGGGGATACGCAGTATTTT

v_call: TRBV18
clone_size: many
j_call: TRBJ2-3
d_call: NA
cdr3_aa: CASSPGGPRTDTQYF
cdr3_nt: TGTGCCAGCTCACCGGGGGGACCCCGCACAGATACGCAGTATTTT

v_call: TRBV28
clone_size: many
j_call: TRBJ2-5
d_call: NA
cdr3_aa: CASSPWVETQYF
cdr3_nt: TGTGCCAGCAGTCCGTGGGTCGAGACCCAGTACTTC

v_call: TRBV19
clone_size: many
j_call: TRBJ1-1
d_call: NA
cdr3_aa: CASSIDRWQGPNTEAFF
cdr3_nt: TGTGCCAGTAGTATAGACCGGTGGCAGGGGCCGAACACTGAAGCTTTCTTT

v_call: TRBV30
clone_size: many
j_call: TRBJ2-7
d_call: TRBD1
cdr3_aa: CAWSGQGMGEQYF
cdr3_nt: TGTGCCTGGAGTGGACAGGGTATGGGCGAGCAGTACTTC